This paragraph covers one TCR beta chain sequence. The data derive from a study of blood T cell repertoires in COVID-19. Whole-study context: Acute and convalescent COVID-19 specimens originated in the United States, Italy and Spain. The analysed material was cDNA or gDNA that came from T cells, B-cell-depleted T cells, or PBMCs.

CDR3 length: 16 amino acids. In the original processing: Cell counts per sample came from amplifying reference gene primers. TCRdb keeps only in-frame clones here, not all; method: immunoSEQ multiplex PCR. V and J calls and clone size come straight from that table; D and trimming were deduced from the DNA. This sample carries 45,000 to 60,000 clones, around 84% of them seen once, and the ten largest clones take approximately 2.5%. The rearrangement joins TRBV21-1 to TRBJ1-6. TRBV21-1 is deemed a pseudogene. This TCR was recovered from a man aged 50 to 59 with acute or convalescent COVID-19. The sequenced material came from peripheral blood. CDR3 nucleotide sequence: TGTGCCAGCAGCAAAGATTGCGGGGAGTTTAATTCACCCCTCCACTTT. The encoded protein is CASSKDCGEFNSPLHF.